The 2 T cell receptor beta chains in this list originate from one sample, sequenced in a study of PD-1 blockade in mismatch repair-deficient tumors. Time point noted: roughly ten-day in vitro stimulation with candidate neoantigen peptide 4. These receptors have no known antigen. Assay: immunoSEQ multiplex PCR; the TCRdb copy retains only in-frame clones and omits some. Altogether approximately 13,000 clones are present, about 85% being singletons, with the ten largest covering more than 20%. Sample: cells cultured in vitro, taken from a patient treated with pembrolizumab. The origin of the receptors is an adult with mismatch repair-deficient cancer.

The chain recombines TRBV7-3 with TRBJ2-3; D is perhaps TRBD1 or TRBD2 (6 bases each). CDR1 and CDR2 from the germline V gene are SGHTA and FQGTGA. There are 15 residues in the CDR3. Between the trimmed V and J ends, which lost 5 bases and 0 bases, there was a span of 12 bases. CDR3 loop: CASSTTGTSTDTQYF. CDR3 DNA sequence: TGTGCCAGCAGCACAACAGGGACTAGCACAGATACGCAGTATTTT.

The chain links TRBV7-3 to TRBJ2-5, with 8 bases fitting TRBD1. This CDR3 spans 15 amino acids. Germline assignment: CDR1 SGHTA and CDR2 FQGTGA. V dropped 5 bases and J dropped 5; count of bases not matched to a gene: 10. The CDR3 nucleotides read TGTGCCAGCAGCGAGACAGGGGATCTTCGGGAGACCCAGTACTTC. Translating it yields CASSETGDLRETQYF.